This TCR beta chain was sequenced in a study of control samples from healthy donors and cancer patients. CDR1 is SNHLY, CDR2 FYNNEI, per germline. Deletions cut 4 bases from V and 2 bases from J, with 10 bases between. The CDR3 runs to 14 residues. Method: immunoSEQ multiplex PCR; TCRdb's copy keeps in-frame clones and lacks some. The repertoire holds approximately 190,000 clones, with approximately 90% as singletons. The sample consisted of blood. The chain links TRBV2 to TRBJ2-3, with D maybe TRBD1 (5 bases). This clonotype originated in a man aged 30 to 39 in good health. As DNA, the CDR3 is TGTGCCAGCAGTGTCGTGGGGCCCACAGATACGCAGTATTTT. It codes for CASSVVGPTDTQYF.